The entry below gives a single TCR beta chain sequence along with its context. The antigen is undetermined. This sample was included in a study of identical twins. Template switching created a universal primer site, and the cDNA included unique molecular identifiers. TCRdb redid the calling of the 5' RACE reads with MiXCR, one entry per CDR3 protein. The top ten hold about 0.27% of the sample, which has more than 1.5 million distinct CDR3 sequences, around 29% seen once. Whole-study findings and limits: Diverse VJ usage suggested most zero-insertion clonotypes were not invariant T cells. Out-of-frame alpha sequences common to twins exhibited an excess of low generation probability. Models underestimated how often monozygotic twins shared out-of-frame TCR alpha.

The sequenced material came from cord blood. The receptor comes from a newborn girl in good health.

This CDR3 is CSASLGLWSPLHF. The CDR3 DNA reads TGCAGTGCTAGCCTAGGGTTATGGTCACCCCTCCACTTT. The chain links TRBV20-1 to TRBJ1-6; no clear D. The CDR3 runs to 13 residues. Trimming cost V 3 bases and J 10 bases, with 13 bases left between them. The germline V gene encodes CDR1 DFQATT and CDR2 SNEGSKA (reference sequence).